These 14 T cell receptor beta chains were sequenced from one sample in a study of blood T cells in healthy people across ages. A sample-barcoded 5' primer and a J-beta primer mix were used in a second PCR of about 6 to 12 cycles. TCRdb redid the calling of the 5' RACE reads with MiXCR, one entry per CDR3 protein. The sample has about 1.8 million distinct CDR3 sequences; roughly 50% are singletons. Sequenced input: blood. The source of these receptors is a woman in her 40s in good health.

This clonotype was recorded a few times. The V and J genes are TRBV7-9 and TRBJ1-2; D gene unclear. V was shortened by 1 base and J by 1 base, with 7 bases between the two germline ends. This CDR3 region has 14 residues. Germline V gives CDR1 SEHNR, CDR2 FQNEAQ (reference sequence). The CDR3: CASSLVSVNYGYTF. DNA for the CDR3: TGTGCCAGCAGCTTAGTATCCGTTAACTATGGCTACACCTTC.

The J gene is TRBJ2-5, the V gene TRBV12-5; D ambiguous. V shed 4 bases and J shed 4 bases, with 4 bases lying between them. Per the germline V gene, CDR1 is LGHNT and CDR2 is FRNRAP. The CDR3 runs 11 residues. CDR3 in DNA: TGTGCTAGTGGTTGGGGAGAGACCCAGTACTTC. Translation gives CASGWGETQYF. Looking up the rest from reference TRBV12-5 and TRBJ2-5 gives the full variable domain: DARVTQTPRHKVTEMGQEVTMRCQPILGHNTVFWYRQTMMQGLELLAYFRNRAPLDDSGMPKDRFSAEMPDATLATLKIQPSEPRDSAVYFCASGWGETQYFGPGTRLLVL.

This clonotype has a handful of counts. The V call is TRBV4-3, the J call TRBJ2-3; 9 bases agree with TRBD2. There are 14 residues in the CDR3. With V trimmed by 3 bases and J by 5 bases, 3 bases remained unmatched. Germline V gives CDR1 LGHNA, CDR2 YSLEER. For the CDR3, the DNA is TGCGCCAGCAGCCAGACTAGCGGTATAGATACGCAGTATTTT. Translating it yields CASSQTSGIDTQYF.

This clonotype was counted a few times. The chain uses TRBV25-1 and TRBJ2-1; TRBD2 might be the D (6 bases). Trimming stripped 10 bases from V and 4 bases from J, with 26 bases between. CDR3 length: 17 amino acids. CDR1 and CDR2 (germline): MGHDK, SYGVNS. The CDR3 here is CANRFGVLAANYNEQFF. In nucleotides, the CDR3 is TGTGCCAACCGGTTCGGCGTTTTAGCGGCTAATTACAATGAGCAGTTCTTC.

Many counts were recorded for this clonotype. The J gene is TRBJ2-7, the V gene TRBV6-2 or TRBV6-3; D remains unclear. V lost 5 bases and J 4 bases, leaving 9 bases between the germline ends. Germline V gene data show CDR1 as MNHEY and CDR2 as SVGEGT. This CDR3 has 12 amino acids. For the CDR3, the DNA is TGTGCCAGCAGTGGCTATTTTTACGAGCAGTACTTC. Translation gives CASSGYFYEQYF.

V and J are TRBV6-6 and TRBJ2-6; D uncertain. CDR3 length: 17 amino acids. V gave up 0 bases and J gave up 1 base, with 10 bases separating them. The V gene's germline CDR1 is MNHNY and CDR2 SVGAGI (reference sequence). The CDR3 is CASSYSGSQSGANVLTF. CDR3 DNA: TGTGCCAGCAGTTACTCGGGCAGTCAGTCTGGGGCCAACGTCCTGACTTTC.

In this sample, this clonotype turned up a few times. The genes are TRBV20-1 and TRBJ1-5; 7 positions match TRBD1. CDR1 is DFQATT and CDR2 is SNEGSKA in the germline V gene (reference sequence). The CDR3 is 18 residues long. The V and J ends lost 5 bases and 0 bases, in that order; junction bases with no gene match: 16. CDR3 region: CSAGRQGATTYSNQPQHF. The CDR3 bases are TGCAGTGCTGGGAGACAGGGAGCAACTACTTATAGCAATCAGCCCCAGCATTTT.

The V gene is TRBV29-1, the J gene TRBJ2-7; possibly TRBD1 or TRBD2 for D (7 bases each). V shed 6 bases and J shed 9 bases, with 21 bases lying between them. Germline CDR1 and CDR2: SQVTM and ANQGSEA. The CDR3 length is 13 residues. The CDR3 reads CSVGQVRTGGQYF. The CDR3 DNA reads TGCAGCGTAGGACAGGTCCGCACGGGGGGGCAGTACTTC.

This clonotype was picked up a small number of times. The chain joins TRBV28 to TRBJ2-1, with D unclear. There are 14 residues in the CDR3. Germline V gene lookup returns CDR1 MDHEN and CDR2 SYDVKM. The ends were cut back, 1 base at V and 4 bases at J, with 8 bases in the middle. The CDR3 is CASSLSSPYNEQFF. CDR3 bases: TGTGCCAGCAGTTTATCCTCCCCTTACAATGAGCAGTTCTTC.

This clonotype was observed a handful of times. The gene calls are TRBV4-2 and TRBJ1-2; tentative D call: TRBD1 (6 bases). Per the germline V gene, CDR1 is LGHNA and CDR2 is YNFKEQ. The CDR3 has 11 residues. Trimming removed 7 bases at V and 6 bases at J, with 9 bases between. The CDR3 nucleotides are TGTGCCAGCAACACAGGGCATGGCTACACCTTC. Residues: CASNTGHGYTF.

This chain uses TRBV10-3 with TRBJ1-1; maybe TRBD1 (6 bases). CDR1 ENHRY and CDR2 SYGVKD come from the germline V gene. The CDR3 covers 13 residues. Trimming cost V 9 bases and J 0 bases, with 11 bases left between them. Written as DNA, the CDR3 is TGTGCCATTGGGGACACTCTGAACACTGAAGCTTTCTTT. Its protein product is CAIGDTLNTEAFF.

The chain employs TRBV29-1 and TRBJ2-2; D is undetermined. Germline lookup yields CDR1 SQVTM and CDR2 ANQGSEA. This CDR3 spans 13 amino acids. V shed 7 bases and J shed 2 bases, with 11 bases lying between them. The CDR3 nucleotides are TGCAGCGCAGAATCTGGAAACACCGGGGAGCTGTTTTTT. Protein sequence: CSAESGNTGELFF.

This chain connects TRBV11-2 to TRBJ2-5, with 8 positions matching TRBD1. V was clipped by 4 bases and J by 5 bases; unmatched bases: 9. The CDR3 length is 15 residues. Germline V CDR1 and CDR2: SGHAT, FQNNGV. This CDR3 is CASSSRQGTVETQYF. CDR3 bases: TGTGCCAGCAGCTCAAGACAGGGGACAGTGGAGACCCAGTACTTC.

CDR3 coding DNA: TGCAGTGCTTCCGATCCCGCTCAGGGCACAGATACGCAGTATTTT. Its translation: CSASDPAQGTDTQYF. This chain links TRBV20-1 with TRBJ2-3; no clear D gene. This CDR3 has 15 amino acids. The V gene lost 5 bases and the J gene lost 1 base, with 16 bases spanning the gap. Germline V gene sequence: CDR1 DFQATT, CDR2 SNEGSKA (reference sequence).